These 10 T cell receptor beta chains were all obtained from the same sample, sequenced in a study of cytomegalovirus exposure and HLA in healthy donors. The PCR employed 60 Vbeta primers together with 13 Jbeta primers. Method: immunoSEQ multiplex PCR; TCRdb's copy keeps in-frame clones and lacks some. Of about 220,000 clones listed, roughly 82% were seen once; the top ten hold 5% to 6%. Source material: PBMCs. The receptors stem from a woman between 35 and 50 years old in good health and CMV-seropositive.

The chain employs TRBV19 and TRBJ1-2, with 7 bases aligning to TRBD1. V dropped 3 bases and J dropped 3; count of bases not matched to a gene: 1. This CDR3 has 13 residues. Germline CDR1 LNHDA, CDR2 SQIVND (reference sequence). The CDR3 DNA sequence: TGTGCCAGTAGTATTGGACAGGACTATGGCTACACCTTC. Translating it yields CASSIGQDYGYTF.

The genes are TRBV5-1 and TRBJ1-3; D is possibly TRBD1 (5 bases). This CDR3 region has 16 residues. The V gene lost 0 bases and the J gene lost 0 bases, with 10 bases spanning the gap. In germline, CDR1 is SGHRS, CDR2 YFSETQ. The CDR3 reads CASSLERGLSGNTIYF. For the CDR3, the DNA is TGCGCCAGCAGCTTGGAAAGGGGTCTCTCTGGAAACACCATATATTTT.

The gene calls are TRBV1 and TRBJ2-1; the table's D call TRBD2 went unverified against the DNA. TRBV1 counts as a pseudogene. This CDR3 is 15 amino acids long. Here the CDR3 DNA reads TGCACCAGCAGCCAAAGCGGGGAATTCGACAATGAGCAGTTCTTC. This sequence encodes CTSSQSGEFDNEQFF.

The V and J genes are TRBV7-2 and TRBJ2-5, with no clear D. With the DNA end fitting TRBJ2-7 better, the J assignment may be wrong. The germline V gene has CDR1 SGHTA and CDR2 FQGNSA. The CDR3 length is 14 residues. The CDR3 sequence is CASPFCWAPYEQYF. Here the CDR3 DNA reads TGTGCCAGCCCCTTCTGTTGGGCCCCCTACGAGCAGTACTTC.

V usage is TRBV7-8 and J usage is TRBJ2-3, with TRBD2 matching 11 bases. From germline, CDR1 is SGHVS and CDR2 FQNEAQ. CDR3 size: 16 residues. V was clipped by 4 bases and J by 5 bases; unmatched bases: 8. CDR3 amino acids: CASSSVAGGLGDTQYF. CDR3 nucleotide sequence: TGTGCCAGCAGCTCCGTAGCGGGGGGGCTCGGAGATACGCAGTATTTT.

The chain is built from TRBV5-1 and TRBJ2-7; 7 bases align to TRBD1. The CDR3 runs to 15 residues. CDR1 is SGHRS and CDR2 is YFSETQ in the germline V gene. Trimming at V came to 0 bases and at J to 2 bases, leaving 5 bases not matched to a gene. The CDR3 loop is CASSLETGTAYEQYF. CDR3 nucleotides: TGCGCCAGCAGCTTGGAGACCGGGACAGCCTACGAGCAGTACTTC.

This clone has just a few counts. The CDR3 DNA is TGCGCCAGCAGTGGAACCGCAGGGGCTATGAGAGAAGCTTTCTTT. It translates to CASSGTAGAMREAFF. The chain carries TRBV10-2 and TRBJ1-1, with D possibly TRBD1 on 6 matching bases. CDR1 is WSHSY, CDR2 SAAADI, per germline. This CDR3 region has 15 residues. V was pared by 4 bases and J by 8 bases, with 20 bases between.

This clone has just a few counts. The chain recombines TRBV5-1 with TRBJ2-5; no definite D call. V shed 4 bases and J shed 5 bases, with 15 bases lying between them. Germline V gene sequence: CDR1 SGHRS, CDR2 YFSETQ. This CDR3 contains 14 residues. CDR3 residues: CASSPVADMETQYF. CDR3 sequence (DNA): TGCGCCAGCAGCCCCGTCGCGGATATGGAGACCCAGTACTTC. Full variable domain (rest looked up from reference TRBV5-1 and TRBJ2-5): KAGVTQTPRYLIKTRGQQVTLSCSPISGHRSVSWYQQTPGQGLQFLFEYFSETQRNKGNFPGRFSGRQFSNSRSEMNVSTLELGDSALYLCASSPVADMETQYFGPGTRLLVL.

Details on this clone: The junction does not match germline at one end; this may be a read error. The rearrangement links TRBV11-2 to TRBJ1-5; TRBD1 matches at 7 bases. The CDR3 sequence is 15 residues long. Germline V gene sequence: CDR1 SGHAT, CDR2 FQNNGV. The CDR3 loop reads CASSVDRAGNQPQHF. CDR3 bases: TGTGCCAGCAGCGTAGACAGGGCGGGCAATCAGCCCCAGCATTTT. Full variable domain (remainder filled in from reference TRBV11-2 and TRBJ1-5): EAGVAQSPRYKIIEKRQSVAFWCNPISGHATLYWYQQILGQGPKLLIQFQNNGVVDDSQLPKDRFSAERLKGVDSTLKIQPAKLEDSAVYLCASSVDRAGNQPQHFGDGTRLSIL.

In DNA form, the CDR3 reads TGTGCCAGCAGCCAAGATTTGGGCCAGCTCTCCTACGAGCAGTACTTC. It is translated as CASSQDLGQLSYEQYF. The chain has TRBV4-2 and TRBJ2-7; D is unresolved. Germline values: CDR1 LGHNA, CDR2 YNFKEQ. The CDR3 runs to 16 residues. Between the trimmed V and J ends, which lost 0 bases and 0 bases, there was a span of 12 bases.